This entry lists 32 T cell receptor beta chains sequenced from one sample in a study of blood T cells in healthy people across ages. Next came a second PCR, run for about 7 to 12 cycles, which used a sample-barcoded 5' primer along with a J-beta primer mix. TCRdb independently ran MiXCR on the 5' RACE reads; one entry per CDR3 protein. The table records hundreds of thousands of distinct CDR3 sequences, 40% to 45% of them present only once. The specimen was blood. The receptor set was obtained from a man older than 75 in good health.

There are a few counts of this clonotype. The rearrangement links TRBV5-1 to TRBJ2-1, with D perhaps TRBD1 or TRBD2 (5 bases each). There are 15 residues in the CDR3. The V gene's germline CDR1 is SGHRS and CDR2 YFSETQ. Trimming stripped 7 bases from V and 4 bases from J, with 18 bases between. CDR3 amino acids: CASRNRRGVYNEQFF. The CDR3, as DNA: TGCGCCAGCCGGAACCGTAGAGGGGTGTACAATGAGCAGTTCTTC.

The CDR3 protein is CASSQRGTYSGANVLTF. For the CDR3, the DNA is TGTGCCAGCAGCCAAAGGGGCACCTACTCTGGGGCCAACGTCCTGACTTTC. The V call is TRBV3-1, the J call TRBJ2-6; tentative D call: TRBD1 (5 bases). Germline V gene sequence: CDR1 LGHDT, CDR2 YNNKEL (reference sequence). The CDR3 has 17 residues. Trimming removed 2 bases from V and 0 bases from J, with 11 bases in between.

The chain combines TRBV6-5 with TRBJ2-5, with TRBD2 matching over 9 bases. V was clipped by 10 bases and J by 4 bases; unmatched bases: 13. Germline CDR1 is MNHEY and CDR2 is SVGAGI. CDR3 length: 15 residues. The CDR3 sequence: CANRQGLARRETQYF. The CDR3 DNA reads as TGTGCCAACAGACAGGGACTAGCCCGGCGAGAGACCCAGTACTTC.

This clonotype was picked up a small number of times. The chain has TRBV6-2 or TRBV6-3 and TRBJ2-7; D remains unclear. CDR1 is MNHEY, CDR2 SVGEGT, per germline. Trimming left V 2 bases short and J 5 bases short, with 19 bases between. The CDR3 totals 16 residues. The CDR3 here is CASSYGIYLIMDEQYF. The CDR3 coding sequence is TGTGCCAGCAGTTACGGGATTTACCTGATCATGGACGAGCAGTACTTC.

About this clonotype itself: Relative to the germline gene, one junction end is altered; a read error may explain this. The chain joins TRBV30 to TRBJ2-1; 9 bases are a match to TRBD2. The CDR3 spans 13 residues. Germline V gives CDR1 GTSNPN, CDR2 SVGIG (reference sequence). The CDR3 protein is CAWDSGRCDEQFF. As DNA, the CDR3 is TGTGCCTGGGATAGCGGGAGATGCGATGAGCAGTTTTTC.

The rearrangement uses TRBV6-5 and TRBJ2-1, with D tentatively TRBD1 or TRBD2 (6 bases each). The CDR3 totals 15 residues. The germline CDR1 and CDR2 sequences are MNHEY and SVGAGI. Trimming left V 7 bases short and J 13 bases short, with 26 bases between. CDR3 DNA: TGTGCCAGCACCCCAAGGGTGGGGGGCACGGAGACCCAGTTCTTC. This sequence encodes CASTPRVGGTETQFF.

V usage is TRBV28 and J usage is TRBJ2-1; no clear D. CDR3 length: 15 residues. The germline gives CDR1 MDHEN, CDR2 SYDVKM. The V and J ends lost 6 bases and 0 bases respectively, with 12 bases between them. CDR3 DNA: TGTGCCAGCAGAAAGATCCCTAGCTCCTACAATGAGCAGTTCTTC. Translating gives CASRKIPSSYNEQFF.

V usage is TRBV29-1 and J usage is TRBJ1-2; no reliable D call. V was cut by 1 base and J by 4 bases, with 19 bases left in between. This CDR3 contains 16 residues. The germline gives CDR1 SQVTM, CDR2 ANQGSEA. CDR3 protein: CSVEGGRGPTPYGYTF. The CDR3 DNA follows: TGCAGCGTTGAAGGGGGTAGAGGTCCTACACCCTATGGCTACACCTTC.

This clonotype was seen only a few times. The CDR3 coding sequence is TGCAGTGCCTACAGGGGTGGCACAGATACGCAGTATTTT. This sequence encodes CSAYRGGTDTQYF. The chain combines TRBV20-1 with TRBJ2-3, with 7 bases fitting TRBD1. The CDR3 totals 13 residues. The germline V gene encodes CDR1 DFQATT and CDR2 SNEGSKA (reference sequence). The J segment lost 1 base and the V segment lost 6 bases, leaving 4 bases of the junction unmatched.

This rearrangement joins TRBV30 to TRBJ2-2; tentatively, D is TRBD1 (6 bases). Germline CDR1 is GTSNPN and CDR2 is SVGIG (reference sequence). Trimming removed 2 bases from V and 4 bases from J, with 14 bases in between. The CDR3 loop spans 15 amino acids. CDR3 amino acids: CAWSTLTGSTGELFF. The DNA of the CDR3 is TGTGCCTGGAGTACATTAACAGGGTCCACCGGGGAGCTGTTTTTT.

The genes are TRBV9 and TRBJ2-7, with D perhaps being TRBD1 or TRBD2 (5 bases each). Germline values: CDR1 SGDLS, CDR2 YYNGEE. V was clipped by 10 bases and J by 0 bases, with 14 bases between them. The CDR3 has 13 residues. CDR3 DNA sequence: TGTGCCTCCCGGGGCGAGAGCTCCTACGAGCAGTACTTC. This sequence encodes CASRGESSYEQYF.

The gene calls are TRBV6-6 and TRBJ1-2; D perhaps matches TRBD1 (5 bases). V dropped 2 bases and J dropped 1 base, with 14 bases sitting between them. CDR1 is MNHNY and CDR2 is SVGAGI in the germline V gene (reference sequence). The CDR3 sequence is 16 residues long. The CDR3 DNA follows: TGTGCCAGCAGTTACCCTTCATGGGGGATTAACTATGGCTACACCTTC. Protein sequence: CASSYPSWGINYGYTF.

In its sample, this clonotype was seen once. The chain is built from TRBV27 and TRBJ1-2; D might be TRBD1 (5 bases). The CDR3 spans 19 residues. Germline lookup yields CDR1 MNHEY and CDR2 SMNVEV (reference sequence). V was cut by 6 bases and J by 5 bases, with 31 bases left in between. CDR3 sequence: CASRPQGFGIFGSPYGYTF. DNA of the CDR3: TGTGCCAGCAGGCCCCAGGGATTTGGGATATTCGGCTCCCCTTATGGCTACACCTTC.

The chain has TRBV4-2 and TRBJ2-3; D perhaps matches TRBD1 (6 bases). Germline assignment: CDR1 LGHNA and CDR2 YNFKEQ. The CDR3 contains 16 residues. The ends were cut back, 0 bases at V and 2 bases at J, with 12 bases in the middle. CDR3 DNA sequence: TGTGCCAGCAGCCAAGATGGGGGCGGACTCACAGATACGCAGTATTTT. It encodes CASSQDGGGLTDTQYF.

The chain links TRBV27 to TRBJ2-1, with D possibly being TRBD2 (5 bases). Germline V gene data show CDR1 as MNHEY and CDR2 as SMNVEV (reference sequence). CDR3 size: 14 residues. Deletions cut 4 bases from V and 10 bases from J, with 17 bases between. CDR3 protein: CASSSHSLREEQFF. CDR3 in DNA: TGTGCCAGCAGTTCCCACTCCCTTAGGGAGGAGCAGTTCTTC.

V is TRBV30 and J is TRBJ2-5, with a tentative D call TRBD1 (5 bases). The DNA matches TRBJ2-7 better at its end, which makes the J call doubtful. Germline V gene data show CDR1 as GTSNPN and CDR2 as SVGIG (reference sequence). The CDR3 spans 11 residues. The CDR3 sequence is CAWSPGYEQYF. In nucleotides, the CDR3 is TGTGCCTGGAGTCCAGGGTACGAGCAGTACTTC.

This clonotype came up a few times. The chain recombines TRBV27 with TRBJ2-7; D ambiguous. CDR3 size: 18 residues. Trimming stripped 2 bases from V and 0 bases from J, with 20 bases between. Germline values: CDR1 MNHEY, CDR2 SMNVEV (reference sequence). The CDR3 reads CASSLNGLDYVSSYEQYF. In nucleotides, the CDR3 is TGTGCCAGCAGTTTAAATGGGTTAGATTATGTGAGCTCCTACGAGCAGTACTTC.

The table lists this clonotype with many counts. The chain combines TRBV7-9 with TRBJ2-7; 10 bases are shared with TRBD1. Germline loops: CDR1 SEHNR, CDR2 FQNEAQ (reference sequence). The CDR3 covers 15 residues. Losses at the gene ends were 7 bases for V and 1 base for J; bases not matched to a gene: 7. The CDR3 loop reads CASNILGQGSYEQYF. For the CDR3, the DNA is TGTGCCAGCAACATTTTGGGACAGGGGTCCTACGAGCAGTACTTC.

Details on this clonotype: A much larger clone differs from this one at a single base, so this may be a read error. V is TRBV29-1 and J is TRBJ2-5; D is undetermined. Germline V gives CDR1 SQVTM, CDR2 ANQGSEA. The CDR3 contains 11 residues. CDR3 coding DNA: TGCAGCGTTGCGGTAAAAGAGATCCAGTACTTC. Its translation is CSVAVKEIQYF.

This clonotype has just a few counts. The chain links TRBV20-1 to TRBJ2-7; TRBD1 matches at 7 bases. The germline gives CDR1 DFQATT, CDR2 SNEGSKA (reference sequence). Unmatched junction bases numbered 4, after V lost 1 base and J lost 1 base. CDR3 size: 14 residues. The CDR3 DNA sequence: TGCAGTGCTAGAGGAGGGGGCCGATCCTACGAGCAGTACTTC. Translating it yields CSARGGGRSYEQYF.

This chain links TRBV20-1 with TRBJ1-6; no clear D. Trimming cost V 0 bases and J 7 bases, with 7 bases left between them. The CDR3 has 13 amino acids. Germline lookup yields CDR1 DFQATT and CDR2 SNEGSKA (reference sequence). CDR3 sequence: CSARDIQNSPLHF. The CDR3 DNA follows: TGCAGTGCTAGAGATATCCAGAATTCACCCCTCCACTTT.

As for this clonotype: Mismatch with germline at one junction end may stem from a read error. The chain joins TRBV4-1 to TRBJ2-7; D remains unclear. The germline CDR1 and CDR2 sequences are MGHRA and YSYEKL. The CDR3 loop spans 14 amino acids. The CDR3 protein is CASSPVGSNYEKYF. For the CDR3, the DNA is TGCGCCAGCAGTCCTGTGGGCAGCAACTACGAGAAGTACTTC.

The chain employs TRBV7-2 and TRBJ2-5; perhaps TRBD1 as D (5 bases). The DNA end is more similar to TRBJ2-7, so the J call may be wrong. Germline lookup yields CDR1 SGHTA and CDR2 FQGNSA. This CDR3 region has 15 residues. The CDR3: CASSPASTVSYEQYF. The CDR3 DNA follows: TGTGCCAGCAGCCCTGCTTCGACAGTCTCCTACGAGCAGTACTTC.

The chain uses TRBV7-2 and TRBJ1-2, with 7 bases matching TRBD1. This CDR3 is 16 amino acids long. Trimming took 2 bases from V and 2 from J; bases not matched to a gene: 8. CDR1 SGHTA and CDR2 FQGNSA come from the germline V gene. The CDR3 DNA reads as TGTGCCAGCAGCTTATTGCCCAGGGGGTCAAACTATGGCTACACCTTC. Its translation is CASSLLPRGSNYGYTF.

This clonotype showed up many times. This chain connects TRBV27 to TRBJ2-7; D gene uncertain. V dropped 2 bases and J dropped 1 base, with 6 bases sitting between them. CDR1 MNHEY and CDR2 SMNVEV come from the germline V gene (reference sequence). The CDR3 is made up of 13 amino acids. The CDR3 nucleotides are TGTGCCAGCAGTTTAAGGGATTCCTACGAGCAGTACTTC. This codes for CASSLRDSYEQYF.

This clonotype was counted only a few times. The chain carries TRBV11-1 and TRBJ2-2, with TRBD1 as a possible D gene (5 bases). CDR1 and CDR2 from the germline V gene are SGHAT and FQDESV (reference sequence). The V end was cut by 1 base, the J end by 5 bases, with 5 bases between. The CDR3 contains 13 residues. For the CDR3, the DNA is TGTGCCAGCAGCTTAGAGGGGACCGGGGAGCTGTTTTTT. This encodes CASSLEGTGELFF.

This clonotype came up many times. The V and J genes are TRBV6-1 and TRBJ2-6; the D is unclear. The CDR3 is 15 residues long. Germline CDR1 and CDR2: MNHNS and SASEGT. Trimming took 4 bases from V and 4 from J, leaving 11 bases between them. As DNA, the CDR3 is TGTGCCAGCAGTGGCCCTCTTAGAGGGGCCAACGTCCTGACTTTC. The encoded protein is CASSGPLRGANVLTF.

As for this clonotype: Possible read error: a much larger clone is one base away. The rearrangement links TRBV11-2 to TRBJ2-1, with 15 nucleotides matching TRBD2. There are 15 residues in the CDR3. Germline assignment: CDR1 SGHAT and CDR2 FQNNGV. CDR3 bases: TGTACCAGCGCCTTAGGACTAGCGGGAGGGGGTGAGCAGTTCTTC. It is translated as CTSALGLAGGGEQFF.

The chain combines TRBV12-3 or TRBV12-4 with TRBJ1-4, with TRBD1 matching 8 bases. The CDR3 totals 15 residues. Trimming cost V 0 bases and J 7 bases; bases outside gene matches: 4. The CDR3 DNA reads TGTGCCAGCAGTTTAGCGACAGGGGAAGGTGAAAAACTGTTTTTT. Translating gives CASSLATGEGEKLFF.

The genes are TRBV12-3 or TRBV12-4 and TRBJ2-3, with D tentatively TRBD2 (6 bases). The CDR3 runs 15 residues. Trimming shortened V by 5 bases and J by 8 bases, and 20 bases separated the two germline ends. The CDR3 sequence is CASSQQRGTIGTQYF. CDR3 sequence (DNA): TGTGCCAGCAGTCAACAACGGGGGACGATTGGTACGCAGTATTTT.

The chain combines TRBV9 with TRBJ2-1; 9 positions match TRBD1. The tail of the sequence fits TRBJ2-7 better, so the J call may be wrong. The CDR3 consists of 16 residues. Germline V gene sequence: CDR1 SGDLS, CDR2 YYNGEE. The CDR3, as DNA: TGTGCCAGCAGCCCCCGTCCCACGGGACAGGGCTATGAGCAGTACTTC. Its translation is CASSPRPTGQGYEQYF.

This chain connects TRBV20-1 to TRBJ2-7; TRBD2 matches 12 bases. TRBJ2-4 matches the DNA end more closely, so the J call is doubtful. This CDR3 is built from 17 residues. CDR1 DFQATT and CDR2 SNEGSKA come from the germline V gene (reference sequence). This chain's CDR3 is CSAFSSGGALSGSIQYF. The CDR3 DNA reads TGCAGTGCTTTCTCTAGCGGGGGGGCTTTATCGGGTAGCATTCAGTACTTC.